One sample yielded the 27 T cell receptor beta chains listed below, sequenced in a study of blood T cell repertoires in COVID-19 (dated by TCRdb to the early 2020s). Receptor amplification or capture employed the immunoSEQ multiplex PCR assay. Entries here come from immuneACCESS through TCRdb and include only in-frame sequences with V and J called. Some clones fail to appear in such tables; in the studies checked, an unresolved V gene covers under half of the shortfall, and the cause of the remainder is unknown. For this sample there are about 250,000 clones; more than 75% appear just once. The top ten clones comprise around 1.5% of the sample. Sequenced input: peripheral blood. These receptors originate from a woman in her fifties or sixties who had recovered from COVID-19.

The V call is TRBV19, the J call TRBJ2-5; 8 bases line up with TRBD1. The CDR3 length is 18 residues. J gave up 5 bases and V 2 bases, and 16 bases lay outside the gene matches. Germline assignment: CDR1 LNHDA and CDR2 SQIVND (reference sequence). CDR3 region: CASSIHRGAGVGMETQYF. For the CDR3, the DNA is TGTGCCAGTAGTATACACAGGGGGGCGGGCGTAGGAATGGAGACCCAGTACTTC.

The CDR3: CASSITRQGWAFF. As DNA, the CDR3 is TGTGCCAGTAGTATCACCCGACAGGGATGGGCTTTCTTT. The V gene is TRBV19, the J gene TRBJ1-1, with 7 bases aligning to TRBD1. Germline trimming cut 3 bases from V and 11 bases from J; bases unmatched to any gene: 9. CDR1 and CDR2 (germline): LNHDA, SQIVND (reference sequence). The CDR3 loop spans 13 amino acids.

This chain links TRBV27 with TRBJ2-2; TRBD2 aligns across 9 bases. The V and J ends lost 7 bases and 4 bases, in that order; junction bases with no gene match: 13. This CDR3 is built from 17 residues. Germline lookup yields CDR1 MNHEY and CDR2 SMNVEV (reference sequence). The CDR3 sequence: CASTGSGGPGFTGELFF. Written as DNA, the CDR3 is TGTGCCAGCACGGGGAGCGGGGGGCCAGGGTTCACCGGGGAGCTGTTTTTT.

The rearrangement joins TRBV5-1 to TRBJ1-1, with a tentative D call TRBD1 (5 bases). CDR1 is SGHRS, CDR2 YFSETQ, per germline. The V and J ends lost 1 base and 1 base respectively, with 11 bases between them. The CDR3 has 15 amino acids. CDR3 bases: TGCGCCAGCAGCTTGCAGGGATCAGGGAACACTGAAGCTTTCTTT. Translating it yields CASSLQGSGNTEAFF.

The J gene is TRBJ2-5, the V gene TRBV29-1, with D tentatively TRBD2 (6 bases). V shed 4 bases and J shed 2 bases, with 14 bases lying between them. Germline V gene data show CDR1 as SQVTM and CDR2 as ANQGSEA. The CDR3 totals 14 residues. The CDR3 loop reads CSVGPRGFQETQYF. As DNA, the CDR3 is TGCAGCGTTGGACCGCGGGGTTTTCAAGAGACCCAGTACTTC.

The V call is TRBV19, the J call TRBJ2-2; TRBD1 is a possible D gene (5 bases). Trimming shortened V by 5 bases and J by 7 bases, and 17 bases separated the two germline ends. The CDR3 contains 15 residues. CDR1 is LNHDA, CDR2 SQIVND, per germline (reference sequence). CDR3 nucleotides: TGTGCCAGTAGTCGCCAAGTAGGGGCCGACGGGGAGCTGTTTTTT. Its protein is CASSRQVGADGELFF.

This clone was seen a few times. V usage is TRBV27 and J usage is TRBJ1-6; TRBD1 matches 7 bases. Germline V CDR1 and CDR2: MNHEY, SMNVEV (reference sequence). The CDR3 spans 15 residues. V lost 6 bases and J lost 6; bases outside the gene matches: 8. In nucleotides, the CDR3 is TGTGCCAGCAGAGTAGAGACAGGGTTTAATTCACCCCTCCACTTT. It yields the protein CASRVETGFNSPLHF.

V and J are TRBV29-1 and TRBJ2-2, with D perhaps matching TRBD2 (6 bases). Germline assignment: CDR1 SQVTM and CDR2 ANQGSEA. This CDR3 contains 14 residues. The germline V and J ends were trimmed by 7 bases and 6 bases, with 18 bases remaining between them. DNA for the CDR3: TGCAGCGCCCAGGTGGGGGGTTCGTCCGGGGAGCTGTTTTTT. Translation gives CSAQVGGSSGELFF.

The chain combines TRBV3-1 (or the pseudogene TRBV3-2) with TRBJ2-1; 7 positions agree with TRBD2. Unmatched junction bases numbered 4, after V lost 5 bases and J lost 3 bases. Germline CDR1 is LGHDT and CDR2 is YNNKEL (reference sequence). This CDR3 comprises 14 residues. The CDR3 here is CASSARGGYNEQFF. Here the CDR3 DNA reads TGTGCCAGCAGCGCCCGCGGGGGCTACAATGAGCAGTTCTTC.

The chain is built from TRBV27 and TRBJ2-4, with 8 bases aligning to TRBD1. The CDR3 length is 18 residues. The trim removed 5 bases at V and 1 base at J, leaving 13 bases unmatched. CDR1 and CDR2 from the germline V gene are MNHEY and SMNVEV (reference sequence). The CDR3 DNA sequence: TGTGCCAGCAGTCTCTCGTATGCAGGGGGCGCTGCCAAAAACATTCAGTACTTC. Protein: CASSLSYAGGAAKNIQYF.

This clone is a singleton in its sample. The chain carries TRBV18 and TRBJ2-1; the D gene is possibly TRBD2 (5 bases). Trimming took off 1 base at V and 7 bases at J, with 17 bases between the two ends. The germline V gene has CDR1 KGHSH and CDR2 LQKENI. This CDR3 region has 16 residues. The CDR3 DNA follows: TGTGCCAGCTCACCACGTGCCGGACTGTCGGGGAATGAGCAGTTCTTC. Protein product: CASSPRAGLSGNEQFF.

The gene calls are TRBV5-1 and TRBJ2-7; 8 nucleotides line up with TRBD2. The CDR3 totals 16 residues. CDR1 is SGHRS and CDR2 is YFSETQ in the germline V gene. The J segment lost 9 bases and the V segment lost 5 bases, leaving 19 bases of the junction unmatched. The CDR3 DNA sequence: TGCGCCAGCAGTCGGGGGGGCAGAACCTCTCCTAACCCGCAGTACTTC. It translates to CASSRGGRTSPNPQYF.

The chain joins TRBV27 to TRBJ1-5, with 7 nucleotides matching TRBD1. This CDR3 is 14 amino acids long. Germline V gives CDR1 MNHEY, CDR2 SMNVEV (reference sequence). V gave up 5 bases and J gave up 6 bases; unmatched junction bases: 7. CDR3 amino acids: CASSVQGEGQPQHF. The DNA of the CDR3 is TGTGCCAGCAGTGTTCAGGGGGAAGGTCAGCCCCAGCATTTT.

CDR3 protein: CASSISGDSSYNEQFF. CDR3 nucleotide sequence: TGTGCCAGTAGTATAAGTGGAGATAGCTCCTACAATGAGCAGTTCTTC. J is TRBJ2-1 and V is TRBV19, with D hard to call. The CDR3 loop spans 16 amino acids. The germline V gene has CDR1 LNHDA and CDR2 SQIVND (reference sequence). The V gene lost 2 bases and the J gene lost 0 bases, with 11 bases spanning the gap.

The rearrangement joins TRBV19 to TRBJ2-1; D is perhaps TRBD1 (5 bases). The V and J ends lost 6 bases and 12 bases respectively, with 12 bases between them. The CDR3 consists of 11 residues. From germline, CDR1 is LNHDA and CDR2 SQIVND (reference sequence). DNA of the CDR3: TGTGCCAGTAGCCAGGGTTTCGTGCAGTTCTTC. This sequence encodes CASSQGFVQFF.

J is TRBJ1-2 and V is TRBV4-3; no definite D call. Trimming left V 3 bases short and J 4 bases short, with 6 bases between. This CDR3 has 12 residues. Germline CDR1 is LGHNA and CDR2 is YSLEER. CDR3 loop: CASSHLSYGYTF. CDR3 nucleotide sequence: TGCGCCAGCAGCCACCTAAGCTATGGCTACACCTTC.

The gene calls are TRBV5-6 and TRBJ1-2; 7 bases match TRBD1. Germline loops: CDR1 SGHDT, CDR2 YYEEEE. The V and J ends lost 1 base and 2 bases, in that order; junction bases with no gene match: 17. The CDR3 loop spans 19 amino acids. The CDR3 region is CASSLLAGLEGQINYGYTF. The CDR3 bases are TGTGCCAGCAGCTTGTTGGCGGGGTTAGAGGGACAGATAAACTATGGCTACACCTTC.

This chain joins TRBV2 and TRBJ1-2; 9 bases are a match to TRBD1. Germline values: CDR1 SNHLY, CDR2 FYNNEI. Unmatched junction bases numbered 17, after V lost 4 bases and J lost 8 bases. The CDR3 has 17 amino acids. DNA for the CDR3: TGTGCCAGCAGTGTCCTGGGGACAGGGCTATTAACTTCAGGCTACACCTTC. Translating gives CASSVLGTGLLTSGYTF.

This clone has only a few counts. The CDR3 nucleotides are TGCGCCAGCAGCTTGGGCTCAGGACTGGAAGCTGGAAACACCATATATTTT. This encodes CASSLGSGLEAGNTIYF. This sequence joins TRBV5-1 and TRBJ1-3, with unresolved D. Germline V gene data show CDR1 as SGHRS and CDR2 as YFSETQ. The CDR3 spans 17 residues. Trimming left V 0 bases short and J 2 bases short, with 15 bases between.

This clone has more than one count but fewer than ten. The chain links TRBV29-1 to TRBJ2-1, with TRBD2 identical over 12 bases. This CDR3 has 15 amino acids. Losses at the gene ends were 2 bases for V and 4 bases for J; bases not matched to a gene: 3. Germline lookup yields CDR1 SQVTM and CDR2 ANQGSEA. The CDR3, as DNA: TGCAGCGTTGAACTACTAGCGGGGGGTTACAATGAGCAGTTCTTC. It codes for CSVELLAGGYNEQFF.

The chain recombines TRBV5-1 with TRBJ2-7; the match to TRBD2 covers 12 bases. Trimming at V came to 4 bases and at J to 4 bases, leaving 3 bases not matched to a gene. The CDR3 has 14 residues. In germline, CDR1 is SGHRS, CDR2 YFSETQ. The CDR3 region has the DNA TGCGCCAGCAGCCCTAGCGGGGGGGTGTACGAGCAGTACTTC. Its protein product is CASSPSGGVYEQYF.

The chain links TRBV7-3 to TRBJ2-7; 8 bases are a match to TRBD1. The CDR3 covers 15 residues. V trimming: 6 bases; J trimming: 3 bases; junction bases outside the gene matches: 10. Per the germline V gene, CDR1 is SGHTA and CDR2 is FQGTGA. CDR3 loop: CASSKAGTGDYEQYF. For the CDR3, the DNA is TGTGCCAGCAGTAAAGCCGGGACAGGTGACTACGAGCAGTACTTC. The variable domain in full, with the rest retrieved from reference TRBV7-3 and TRBJ2-7, is GAGVSQTPSNKVTEKGKYVELRCDPISGHTALYWYRQSLGQGPEFLIYFQGTGAADDSGLPNDRFFAVRPEGSVSTLKIQRTERGDSAVYLCASSKAGTGDYEQYFGPGTRLTVT.

Regarding this clone: Germline and junction disagree at one end, which may indicate a read error. The chain is built from TRBV2 and TRBJ2-2, with D unclear. Germline loops: CDR1 SNHLY, CDR2 FYNNEI. The CDR3 spans 13 residues. The CDR3 region is CASSGPFTRELFF. The CDR3 DNA reads TGTGCCAGCAGTGGGCCCTTCACCCGGGAGCTGTTTTTT.

Ten or more counts support this clone. The DNA of the CDR3 is TGTGCCAGCAGCTTACCCCGCAGACTAGCGGGGGGCACAGATACGCAGTATTTT. This gives the protein CASSLPRRLAGGTDTQYF. The rearrangement links TRBV7-8 to TRBJ2-3, with 12 bases lining up with TRBD2. The germline gives CDR1 SGHVS, CDR2 FQNEAQ. With V trimmed by 2 bases and J by 1 base, 7 bases remained unmatched. This CDR3 is 18 amino acids long.

This chain uses TRBV7-3 with TRBJ2-3; TRBD2 is a possible D gene (6 bases). V was pared by 5 bases and J by 1 base, with 13 bases between. The CDR3 is 15 residues long. The germline V gene encodes CDR1 SGHTA and CDR2 FQGTGA. The chain's CDR3 is CASSPRTGGTDTQYF. The CDR3 nucleotides are TGTGCCAGCAGCCCTCGTACGGGGGGCACAGATACGCAGTATTTT. Complete variable domain (other parts from reference TRBV7-3 and TRBJ2-3): GAGVSQTPSNKVTEKGKYVELRCDPISGHTALYWYRQSLGQGPEFLIYFQGTGAADDSGLPNDRFFAVRPEGSVSTLKIQRTERGDSAVYLCASSPRTGGTDTQYFGPGTRLTVL.

V and J are TRBV5-1 and TRBJ2-5; D uncertain. Looked up from germline, CDR1 is SGHRS and CDR2 is YFSETQ. The CDR3 extends over 13 amino acids. With 4 bases removed from V and 4 bases from J, the gap between germline ends came to 11 bases. The CDR3 loop is CASSPSSSETQYF. CDR3 DNA: TGCGCCAGCAGCCCCAGTAGCTCAGAGACCCAGTACTTC.

This sequence joins TRBV11-3 and TRBJ2-3; D is possibly TRBD2 (5 bases). This CDR3 spans 13 amino acids. Germline V gives CDR1 SGHNT, CDR2 YENEEA. V was shortened by 5 bases and J by 4 bases, with 10 bases between the two germline ends. CDR3 bases: TGTGCCAGCAGCGGCGGCGGGTCAGATACGCAGTATTTT. Amino acid sequence: CASSGGGSDTQYF.